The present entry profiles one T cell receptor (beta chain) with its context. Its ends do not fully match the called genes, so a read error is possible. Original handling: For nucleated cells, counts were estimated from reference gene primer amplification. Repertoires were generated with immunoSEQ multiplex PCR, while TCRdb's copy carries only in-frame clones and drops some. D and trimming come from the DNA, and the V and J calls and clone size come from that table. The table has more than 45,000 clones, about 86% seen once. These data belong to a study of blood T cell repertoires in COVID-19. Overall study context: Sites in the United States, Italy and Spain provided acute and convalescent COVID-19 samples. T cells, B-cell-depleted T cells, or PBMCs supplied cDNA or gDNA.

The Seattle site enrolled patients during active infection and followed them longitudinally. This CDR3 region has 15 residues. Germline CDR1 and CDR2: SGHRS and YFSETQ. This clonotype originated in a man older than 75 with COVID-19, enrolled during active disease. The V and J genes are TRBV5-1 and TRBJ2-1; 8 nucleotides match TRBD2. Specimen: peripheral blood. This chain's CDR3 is CASSPPVGGRPGAIF. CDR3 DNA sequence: TGCGCCAGCAGCCCGCCGGTGGGCGGGAGGCCCGGAGCGATCTTC.